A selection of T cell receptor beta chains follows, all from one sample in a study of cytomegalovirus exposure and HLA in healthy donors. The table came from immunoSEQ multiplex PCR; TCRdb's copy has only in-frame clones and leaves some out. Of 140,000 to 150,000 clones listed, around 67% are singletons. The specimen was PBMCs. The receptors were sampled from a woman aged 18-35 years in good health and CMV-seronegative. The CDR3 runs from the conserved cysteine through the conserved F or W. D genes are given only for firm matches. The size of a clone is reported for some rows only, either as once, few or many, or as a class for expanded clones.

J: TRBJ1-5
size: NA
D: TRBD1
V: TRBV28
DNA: TGTGCCAGCCTTTCCCGGGACAGGCACAATCAGCCCCAGCATTTT
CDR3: CASLSRDRHNQPQHF

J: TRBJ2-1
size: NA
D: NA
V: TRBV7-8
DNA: TGTGCCAGCAGCTTAGCGTATGCGGGGTGGGAGCAGTTCTTC
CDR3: CASSLAYAGWEQFF

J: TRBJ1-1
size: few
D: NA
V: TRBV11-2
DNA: TGTGCCAGCAGCTTCTCTTCCCAGTCGGCTTTCTTT
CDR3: CASSFSSQSAFF

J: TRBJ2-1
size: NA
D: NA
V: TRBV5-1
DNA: TGCGCCAGCAGCTTGGACCTAGCGAGAAACAATGAGCAGTTCTTC
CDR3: CASSLDLARNNEQFF

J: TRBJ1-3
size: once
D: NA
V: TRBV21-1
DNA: TGTGCCAGCAGGACCACAGGGCTTCCTGGAAACACCATATATTTT
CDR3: CASRTTGLPGNTIYF

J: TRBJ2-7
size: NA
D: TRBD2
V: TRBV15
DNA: TGTGCCACCAGCAGCCTACTAGCGGGGGAGTCCTACGAGCAGTACTTC
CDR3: CATSSLLAGESYEQYF

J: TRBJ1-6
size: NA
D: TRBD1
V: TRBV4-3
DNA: TGCGCCAGCAGCCAAGAAACAGGGGGTAGAGATTCACCCCTCCACTTT
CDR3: CASSQETGGRDSPLHF

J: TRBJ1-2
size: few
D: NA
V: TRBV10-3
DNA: TGTGCCATCAGTGATCGTACGCGACTATCGGATGGCTACACCTTC
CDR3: CAISDRTRLSDGYTF

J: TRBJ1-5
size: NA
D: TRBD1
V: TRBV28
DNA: TGTGCCAGCAGTTCCTCCGGACAGGAGGGTCAGCCCCAGCATTTT
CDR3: CASSSSGQEGQPQHF

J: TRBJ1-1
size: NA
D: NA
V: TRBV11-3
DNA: TGTGCCAGCAGCTTATTTGTCGCGGGCACTGAAGCTTTCTTT
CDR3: CASSLFVAGTEAFF

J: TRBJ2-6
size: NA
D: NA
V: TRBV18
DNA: TGTGCCAGCTCAGGATTAATCTCTGGGGCCAACGGCCTGACTTTC
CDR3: CASSGLISGANGLTF

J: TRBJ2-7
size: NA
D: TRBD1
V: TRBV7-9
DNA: TGTGCCAGCAGCTTCAGGGACAGACCCTACGAGCAGTACTTC
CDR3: CASSFRDRPYEQYF

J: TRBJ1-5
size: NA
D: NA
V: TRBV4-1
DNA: TGCGCCAGCAGCCAAGTTTCAAATAGCAATCAGCCCCAGCATTTT
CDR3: CASSQVSNSNQPQHF

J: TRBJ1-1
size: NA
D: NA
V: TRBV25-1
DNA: TGTGCCAGCAGTGAACCCGCGGGGACTGAAGCTTTCTTT
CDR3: CASSEPAGTEAFF

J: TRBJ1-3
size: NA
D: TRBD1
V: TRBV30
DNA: TGTGCCTGGCGGGACAGCGGAAACACCATATATTTT
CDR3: CAWRDSGNTIYF

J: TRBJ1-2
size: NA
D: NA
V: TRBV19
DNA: TGTGCCAGTAGGCCCAGGGGAGCTAACTATGGCTACACCTTC
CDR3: CASRPRGANYGYTF

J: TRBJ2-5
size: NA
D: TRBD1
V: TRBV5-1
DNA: TGCGCCAGCAGCGGCCCGGGACAGGCCCCTGGACCCCAGTACTTC
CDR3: CASSGPGQAPGPQYF

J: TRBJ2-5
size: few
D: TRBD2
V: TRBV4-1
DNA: TGTGCCAGCAGCCAAGGGACTAGCGGGGGGGCAGAGACCCAGTACTTC
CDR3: CASSQGTSGGAETQYF

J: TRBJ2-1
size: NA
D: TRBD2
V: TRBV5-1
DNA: TGCGCCAGCAGTACGCAGACTAGCGGGGCCTACAATGAGCAGTTCTTC
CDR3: CASSTQTSGAYNEQFF

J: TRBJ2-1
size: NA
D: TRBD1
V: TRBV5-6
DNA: TGTGCCAGCAGCTTGGGGGGAGCAGGGGGTAGCTCCTACAATGAGCAGTTCTTC
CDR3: CASSLGGAGGSSYNEQFF

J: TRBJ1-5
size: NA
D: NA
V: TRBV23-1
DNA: TGCGCCAGCACATCACAGGGTAGAAGCAATCAGCCCCAGCATTTT
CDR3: CASTSQGRSNQPQHF

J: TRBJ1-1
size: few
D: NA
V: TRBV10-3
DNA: TGTGCCATCAGTGAGTCCATCCTGGGGCCCACTGAAGCTTTCTTT
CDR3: CAISESILGPTEAFF

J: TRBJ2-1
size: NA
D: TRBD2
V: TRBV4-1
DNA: TGCGCCAGCGGCCCCGCGGGGGAGAGCTCCTACAATGAGCAGTTCTTC
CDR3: CASGPAGESSYNEQFF

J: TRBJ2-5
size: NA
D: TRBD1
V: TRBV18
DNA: TGTGCCAGCTCACCTAGGACAGGGGAAGAGACCCAGTACTTC
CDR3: CASSPRTGEETQYF

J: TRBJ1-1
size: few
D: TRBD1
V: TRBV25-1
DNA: TGTGCCAGCAGTGAATGGGGACAGGGATCGAATGAAGCTTTCTTT
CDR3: CASSEWGQGSNEAFF